This T cell receptor (beta chain) was sequenced for a study of neoadjuvant anti-PD-1 for oral cavity cancer. Study-level findings and limits: Expansion of preexisting intratumoral clones was suggested to aid response.

Germline CDR1 reads GTSNPN; CDR2 reads SVGIG (reference sequence). The CDR3 is 16 residues long. The V end was cut by 2 bases, the J end by 5 bases, with 18 bases between. In this sample, this clone turned up once. Its target is unknown. Cohort: HPV-negative, locally advanced oral cavity squamous cell carcinoma patients. The data were produced by immunoSEQ multiplex PCR, yet TCRdb's version contains in-frame clones alone and is incomplete. The sample carries about 9,000 clones, 60% to 75% recorded once. The chain uses TRBV30 and TRBJ1-4; a possible D gene is TRBD1 (5 bases). The receptor comes from a person aged 40 to 85 with oral cavity squamous cell carcinoma. The sample in question was tumor tissue, obtained before nivolumab (anti-PD-1) treatment. Here the CDR3 reads CAWSSGFEGLNEKLFF. CDR3 DNA sequence: TGTGCCTGGAGTTCGGGGTTTGAGGGGTTGAATGAAAAACTGTTTTTT.